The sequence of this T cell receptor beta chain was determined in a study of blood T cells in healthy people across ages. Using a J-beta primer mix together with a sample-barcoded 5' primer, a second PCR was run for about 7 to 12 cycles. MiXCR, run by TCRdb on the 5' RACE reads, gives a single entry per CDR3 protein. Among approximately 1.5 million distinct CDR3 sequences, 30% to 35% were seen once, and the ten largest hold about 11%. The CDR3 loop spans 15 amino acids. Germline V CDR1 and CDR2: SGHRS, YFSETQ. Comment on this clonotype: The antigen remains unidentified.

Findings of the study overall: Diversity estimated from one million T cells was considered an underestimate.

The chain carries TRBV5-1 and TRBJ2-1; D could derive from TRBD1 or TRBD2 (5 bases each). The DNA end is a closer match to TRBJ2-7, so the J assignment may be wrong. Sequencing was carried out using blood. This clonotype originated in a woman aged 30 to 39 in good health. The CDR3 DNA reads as TGCGCCAGCAGCTCCAACCAAGGTCCCTGGGGGGAGCAGTACTTC. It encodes CASSSNQGPWGEQYF.